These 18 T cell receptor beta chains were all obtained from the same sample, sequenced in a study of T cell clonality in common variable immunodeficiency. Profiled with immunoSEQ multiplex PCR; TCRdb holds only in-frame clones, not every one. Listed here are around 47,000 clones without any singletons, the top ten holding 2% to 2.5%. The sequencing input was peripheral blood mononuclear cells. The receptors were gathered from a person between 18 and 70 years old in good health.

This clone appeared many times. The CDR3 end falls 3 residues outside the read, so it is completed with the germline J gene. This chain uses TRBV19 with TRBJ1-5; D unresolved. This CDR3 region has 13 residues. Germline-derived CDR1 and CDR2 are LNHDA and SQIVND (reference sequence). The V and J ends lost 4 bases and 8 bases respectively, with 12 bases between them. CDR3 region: CASSRADKEPQHF. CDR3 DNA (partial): TGTGCCAGTAGTAGGGCCGACAAAGAGCCC.

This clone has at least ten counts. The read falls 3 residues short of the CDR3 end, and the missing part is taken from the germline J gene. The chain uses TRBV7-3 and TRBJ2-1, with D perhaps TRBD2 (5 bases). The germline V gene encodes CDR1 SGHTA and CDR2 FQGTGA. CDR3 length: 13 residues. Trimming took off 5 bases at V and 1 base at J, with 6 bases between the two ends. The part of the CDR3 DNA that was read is TGTGCCAGCAGCCTAGCATCCTACAATGAG. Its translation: CASSLASYNE. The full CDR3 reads CASSLASYNEQFF.

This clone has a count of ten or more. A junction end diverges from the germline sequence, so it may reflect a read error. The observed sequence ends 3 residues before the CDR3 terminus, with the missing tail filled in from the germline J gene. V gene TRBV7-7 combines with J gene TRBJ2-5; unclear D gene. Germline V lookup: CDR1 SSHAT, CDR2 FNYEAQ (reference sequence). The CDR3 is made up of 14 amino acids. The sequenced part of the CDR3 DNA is TGTGCTAGCAGCATTAGTTTTTCGGGAGAGACC. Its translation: CASSISFSGET. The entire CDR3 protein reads CASSISFSGETQYF.

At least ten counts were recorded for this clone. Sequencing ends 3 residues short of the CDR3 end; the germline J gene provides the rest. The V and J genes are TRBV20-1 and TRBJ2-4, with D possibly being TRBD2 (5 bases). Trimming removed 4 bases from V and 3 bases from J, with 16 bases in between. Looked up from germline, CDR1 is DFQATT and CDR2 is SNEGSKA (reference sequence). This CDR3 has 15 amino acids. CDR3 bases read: TGCAGTGCTAAAAGTTCGACGGCGGGCAAAAACATT. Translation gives CSAKSSTAGKNI. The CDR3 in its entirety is CSAKSSTAGKNIQYF.

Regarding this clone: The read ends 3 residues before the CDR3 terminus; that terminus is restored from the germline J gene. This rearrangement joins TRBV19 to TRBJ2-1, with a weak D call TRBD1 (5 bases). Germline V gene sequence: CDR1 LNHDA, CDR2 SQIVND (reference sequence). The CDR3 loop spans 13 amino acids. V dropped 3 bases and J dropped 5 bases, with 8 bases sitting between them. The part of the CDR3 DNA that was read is TGTGCCAGTAGTATGGGGCTACACAATGAG. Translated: CASSMGLHNE. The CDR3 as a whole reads CASSMGLHNEQFF.

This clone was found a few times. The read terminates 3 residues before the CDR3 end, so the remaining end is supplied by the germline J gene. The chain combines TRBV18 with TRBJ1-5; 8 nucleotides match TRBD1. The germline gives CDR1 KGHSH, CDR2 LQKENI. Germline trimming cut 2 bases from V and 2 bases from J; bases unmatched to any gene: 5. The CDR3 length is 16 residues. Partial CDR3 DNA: TGTGCCAGCTCACCATGGGAGGACAGGGGCAATCAGCCC. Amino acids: CASSPWEDRGNQP. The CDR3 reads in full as CASSPWEDRGNQPQHF.

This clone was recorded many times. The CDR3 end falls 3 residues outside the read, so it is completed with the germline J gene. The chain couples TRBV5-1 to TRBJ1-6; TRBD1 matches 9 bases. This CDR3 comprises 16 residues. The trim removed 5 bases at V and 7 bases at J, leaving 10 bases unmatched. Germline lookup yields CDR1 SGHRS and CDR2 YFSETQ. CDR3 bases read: TGCGCCAGCAGTTTACAGGGGGCAGGGGGGAATTCACCC. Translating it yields CASSLQGAGGNSP. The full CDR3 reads CASSLQGAGGNSPLHF. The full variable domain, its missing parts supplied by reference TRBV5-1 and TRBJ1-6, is KAGVTQTPRYLIKTRGQQVTLSCSPISGHRSVSWYQQTPGQGLQFLFEYFSETQRNKGNFPGRFSGRQFSNSRSEMNVSTLELGDSALYLCASSLQGAGGNSPLHFGNGTRLTVT.

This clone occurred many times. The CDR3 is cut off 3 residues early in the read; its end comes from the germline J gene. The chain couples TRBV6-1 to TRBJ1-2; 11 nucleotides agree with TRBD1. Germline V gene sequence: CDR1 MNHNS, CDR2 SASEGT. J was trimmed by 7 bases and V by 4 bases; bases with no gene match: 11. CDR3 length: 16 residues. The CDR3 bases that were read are TGTGCCAGCAGTGGTGGGGCCGGGACAGGGGGTATTGGC. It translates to CASSGGAGTGGIG. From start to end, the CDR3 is CASSGGAGTGGIGYTF.

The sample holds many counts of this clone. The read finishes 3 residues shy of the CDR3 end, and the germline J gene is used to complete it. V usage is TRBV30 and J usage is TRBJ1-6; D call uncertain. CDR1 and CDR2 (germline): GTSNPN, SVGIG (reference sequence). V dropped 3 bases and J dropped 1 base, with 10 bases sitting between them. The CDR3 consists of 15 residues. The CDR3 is CAWRAVGSYNSPLHF. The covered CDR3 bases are TGTGCCTGGAGGGCAGTAGGGTCCTATAATTCACCC. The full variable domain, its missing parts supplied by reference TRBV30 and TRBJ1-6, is SQTIHQWPATLVQPVGSPLSLECTVEGTSNPNLYWYRQAAGRGLQLLFYSVGIGQISSEVPQNLSASRPQDRQFILSSKKLLLSDSGFYLCAWRAVGSYNSPLHFGNGTRLTVT.

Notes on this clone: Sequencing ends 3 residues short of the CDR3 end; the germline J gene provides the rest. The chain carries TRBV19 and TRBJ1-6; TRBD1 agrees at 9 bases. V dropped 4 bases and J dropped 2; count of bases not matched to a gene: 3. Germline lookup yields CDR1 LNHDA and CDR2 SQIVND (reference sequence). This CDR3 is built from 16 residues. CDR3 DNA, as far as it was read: TGTGCCAGTAGTAGCACAGGGGGCGCCTATAATTCACCC. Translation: CASSSTGGAYNSP. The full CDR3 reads CASSSTGGAYNSPLHF.

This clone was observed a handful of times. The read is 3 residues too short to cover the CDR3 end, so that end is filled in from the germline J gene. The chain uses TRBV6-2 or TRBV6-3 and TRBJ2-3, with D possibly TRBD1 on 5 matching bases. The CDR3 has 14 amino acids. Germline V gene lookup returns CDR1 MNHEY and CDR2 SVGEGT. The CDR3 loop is CASSFLDGQETQYF. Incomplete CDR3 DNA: TGTGCCAGCAGTTTCCTGGACGGACAAGAGACG.

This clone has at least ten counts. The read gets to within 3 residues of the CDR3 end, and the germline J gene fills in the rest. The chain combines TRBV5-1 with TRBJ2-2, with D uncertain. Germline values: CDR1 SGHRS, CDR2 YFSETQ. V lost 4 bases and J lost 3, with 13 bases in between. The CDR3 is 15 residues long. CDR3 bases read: TGCGCCAGCAGCCGGCTGACTCAGCACACCGGGGAG. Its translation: CASSRLTQHTGE. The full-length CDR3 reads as CASSRLTQHTGELFF.

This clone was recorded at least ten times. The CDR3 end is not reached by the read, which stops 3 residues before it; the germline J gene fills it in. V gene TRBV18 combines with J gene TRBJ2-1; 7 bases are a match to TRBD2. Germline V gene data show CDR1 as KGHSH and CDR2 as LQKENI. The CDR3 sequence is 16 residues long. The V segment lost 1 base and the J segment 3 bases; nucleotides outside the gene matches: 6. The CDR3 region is CASSPLVGGNYNEQFF. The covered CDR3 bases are TGTGCCAGCTCACCACTTGTGGGGGGGAACTACAATGAG.

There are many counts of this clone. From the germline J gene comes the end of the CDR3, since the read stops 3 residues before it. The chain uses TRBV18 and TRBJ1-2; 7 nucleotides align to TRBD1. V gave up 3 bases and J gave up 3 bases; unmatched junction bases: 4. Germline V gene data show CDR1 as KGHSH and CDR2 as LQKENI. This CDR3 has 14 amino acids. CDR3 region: CASSPLDRDYGYTF. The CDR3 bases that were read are TGTGCCAGCTCACCTCTCGACAGGGACTATGGC. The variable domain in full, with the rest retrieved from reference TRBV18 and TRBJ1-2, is NAGVMQNPRHLVRRRGQEARLRCSPMKGHSHVYWYRQLPEEGLKFMVYLQKENIIDESGMPKERFSAEFPKEGPSILRIQQVVRGDSAAYFCASSPLDRDYGYTFGSGTRLTVV.

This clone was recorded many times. The DNA read from the CDR3 is TGCAGTGCCACCCGGGACAGGGGGGACTATGGC. It translates to CSATRDRGDYG. The full CDR3 protein is CSATRDRGDYGYTF. The chain combines TRBV20-1 with TRBJ1-2, with 11 bases lining up with TRBD1. The CDR3 end falls 3 residues outside the read, so it is completed with the germline J gene. CDR1 and CDR2 from the germline V gene are DFQATT and SNEGSKA (reference sequence). The V gene end was trimmed by 6 bases and the J gene end by 3 bases; junction bases not matched to a gene: 6. This CDR3 spans 14 amino acids.

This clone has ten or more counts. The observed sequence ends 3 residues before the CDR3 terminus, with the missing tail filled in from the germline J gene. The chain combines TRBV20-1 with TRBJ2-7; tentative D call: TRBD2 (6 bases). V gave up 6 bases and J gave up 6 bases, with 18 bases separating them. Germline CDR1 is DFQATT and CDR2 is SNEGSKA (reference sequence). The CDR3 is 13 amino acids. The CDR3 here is CSAGGGSGFEQYF. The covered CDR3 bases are TGCAGTGCGGGAGGCGGGTCAGGTTTCGAG.

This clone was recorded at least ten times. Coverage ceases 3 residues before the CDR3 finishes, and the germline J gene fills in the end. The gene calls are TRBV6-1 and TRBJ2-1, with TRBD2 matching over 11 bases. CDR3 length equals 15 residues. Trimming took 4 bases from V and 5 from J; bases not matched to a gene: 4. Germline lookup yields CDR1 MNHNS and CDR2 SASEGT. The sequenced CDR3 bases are TGTGCCAGCAGTGCCGGGACTAGCGGAAACAATGAG. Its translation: CASSAGTSGNNE. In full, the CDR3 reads CASSAGTSGNNEQFF.

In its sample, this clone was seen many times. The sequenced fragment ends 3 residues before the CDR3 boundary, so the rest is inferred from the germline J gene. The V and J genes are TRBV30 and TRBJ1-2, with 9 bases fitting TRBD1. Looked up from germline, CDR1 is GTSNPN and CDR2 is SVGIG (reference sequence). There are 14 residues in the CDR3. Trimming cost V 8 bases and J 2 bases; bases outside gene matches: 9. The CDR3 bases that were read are TGTGCCAGATATAGGACAGGGGTGAACTATGGC. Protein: CARYRTGVNYG. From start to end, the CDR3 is CARYRTGVNYGYTF.